One and the same sample provided the 10 T cell receptor beta chains below, sequenced in a study of monozygotic twins with inflammatory bowel disease. After re-calling the 5' RACE reads, TCRdb lists one entry per CDR3 protein, DNA absent. The table for this sample gives about 300,000 distinct CDR3 sequences. Input material: blood. The receptors originated from a human donor with ulcerative colitis or Crohn's disease, or a healthy co-twin of an affected twin (not recorded which).

V gene TRBV28 combines with J gene TRBJ2-3. Germline CDR1 reads MDHEN; CDR2 reads SYDVKM. This CDR3 is 12 amino acids long. CDR3 region: CASNLAGDTQYF.

The CDR3 reads CASSYRRPGTGLNTEAFF. This chain joins TRBV6-5 and TRBJ1-1; TCRdb calls TRBD1, which cannot be checked without DNA. This CDR3 is built from 18 residues. Germline V gene data show CDR1 as MNHEY and CDR2 as SVGAGI.

V and J are TRBV7-2 and TRBJ2-5; the D call from TCRdb, TRBD2, cannot be confirmed without DNA. The CDR3 is 15 amino acids. The germline V gene encodes CDR1 SGHTA and CDR2 FQGNSA. The CDR3 loop is CASSFNSGGAETQYF.

The rearrangement joins TRBV7-9 to TRBJ1-2; TCRdb lists TRBD1, though no DNA is available to test this call. Per the germline V gene, CDR1 is SEHNR and CDR2 is FQNEAQ (reference sequence). This CDR3 spans 17 amino acids. The CDR3 is CASSLEGARGGRLGYTF.

The J gene is TRBJ1-3, the V gene TRBV30. This CDR3 contains 16 residues. The germline V gene has CDR1 GTSNPN and CDR2 SVGIG (reference sequence). The CDR3 loop reads CAWSVSLHSSGNTIYF.

This rearrangement joins TRBV5-5 to TRBJ1-2; TCRdb indicates TRBD1, and absent DNA this call remains unverified. This CDR3 is 16 amino acids long. CDR1 and CDR2 (germline): SGHKS, YYEKEE (reference sequence). CDR3 loop: CASSGSTGQGNYGYTF.

This chain links TRBV24-1 with TRBJ2-3; the D call of TRBD2 rests on TCRdb alone, since no DNA is present to check it. This CDR3 is 17 amino acids long. Germline-derived CDR1 and CDR2 are KGHDR and SFDVKD. CDR3 sequence reads: CATSDFGLGRRPDTQYF.

The chain is built from TRBV7-2 and TRBJ2-5; the TRBD2 assignment by TCRdb is unverifiable without DNA. Germline V gene lookup returns CDR1 SGHTA and CDR2 FQGNSA. This CDR3 spans 14 amino acids. The CDR3 is CASSTNSGKETQYF.

The V gene is TRBV11-1, the J gene TRBJ2-1; the D call of TRBD1 rests on TCRdb alone, since no DNA is present to check it. From germline, CDR1 is SGHAT and CDR2 FQDESV (reference sequence). This CDR3 contains 15 residues. The CDR3 sequence: CASSLIGGADNEQFF.

The V gene is TRBV7-2, the J gene TRBJ1-1; TCRdb's D call of TRBD1 is untestable without DNA. Germline V lookup: CDR1 SGHTA, CDR2 FQGNSA. The CDR3 contains 14 residues. CDR3 sequence reads: CASSLGGSNTEAFF.